Following are 13 T cell receptor beta chains from one sample sequenced in a study of T-cell reconstitution after alpha-beta-depleted transplantation in children. A TCRbeta library incorporating unique molecular identifiers was prepared. MiXCR was run by TCRdb on the PCR reads, yielding one entry per CDR3 protein. Of over 450,000 distinct CDR3 sequences listed, roughly a tenth are singletons. Sequenced material: PBMCs, taken before TCRalphabeta/CD19-depleted stem cell transplant. These receptors came from a child aged 2-15 years with inherited bone marrow failure, due to receive a stem cell transplant.

This clonotype was found many times. The rearrangement uses TRBV10-3 and TRBJ2-5; D not certain. Trimming pared 2 bases from V and 0 bases from J, leaving 10 bases between. This CDR3 spans 15 amino acids. Germline loops: CDR1 ENHRY, CDR2 SYGVKD. CDR3 DNA sequence: TGTGCCATCAGTGAGGGGTCGGCGTACCAAGAGACCCAGTACTTC. Its protein product is CAISEGSAYQETQYF.

This clonotype was detected many times. The chain uses TRBV20-1 and TRBJ1-2, with D unclear. The CDR3 extends over 14 amino acids. The V gene's germline CDR1 is DFQATT and CDR2 SNEGSKA (reference sequence). The ends were cut back, 1 base at V and 0 bases at J, with 9 bases in the middle. The CDR3 DNA sequence: TGCAGTGCTAGAGTTGAACCCGCTAACTATGGCTACACCTTC. Its translation: CSARVEPANYGYTF.

The V and J genes are TRBV23-1 and TRBJ1-5; TRBD1 might be the D (5 bases). TRBV23-1 is noted as an ORF with a role that remains uncertain. The V end lost 10 bases, the J end lost 7 bases, and 17 bases lay between the germline ends. This CDR3 has 13 residues. The CDR3 sequence is CAILRGDGQPQHF. The CDR3 region has the DNA TGCGCCATACTCCGGGGGGACGGACAGCCCCAGCATTTT.

This clonotype was picked up many times. In DNA form, the CDR3 reads TGTGCCAGCAGCTTAAACTCGGGGGGAGGCGAGCAGTACTTC. Encoded protein: CASSLNSGGGEQYF. The chain links TRBV7-2 to TRBJ2-7; 7 bases match TRBD2. V was pared by 2 bases and J by 6 bases, with 7 bases of the junction left unmatched. This CDR3 has 14 amino acids. The germline gives CDR1 SGHTA, CDR2 FQGNSA.

This clonotype was detected a few times. The chain links TRBV7-2 to TRBJ1-1, with 9 bases aligning to TRBD1. The J segment lost 4 bases and the V segment lost 1 base, leaving 7 bases of the junction unmatched. This CDR3 has 16 residues. CDR1 and CDR2 (germline): SGHTA, FQGNSA. The CDR3 spells CASSLDAWDRVTEAFF. As DNA, the CDR3 is TGTGCCAGCAGCTTAGATGCCTGGGACAGGGTCACTGAAGCTTTCTTT.

For the CDR3, the DNA is TGCAGTGCCCCGGGCCCGGGACAGGGGCGGAATGAGCAGTTCTTC. Translating gives CSAPGPGQGRNEQFF. The chain links TRBV20-1 to TRBJ2-1; 10 bases align to TRBD1. J lost 7 bases, V lost 6 bases, and 12 bases had no gene match. CDR3 length: 15 residues. Germline V gene lookup returns CDR1 DFQATT and CDR2 SNEGSKA (reference sequence).

This clonotype was counted ten times or more. The chain employs TRBV4-3 and TRBJ2-7; TRBD2 might be the D (5 bases). Germline values: CDR1 LGHNA, CDR2 YSLEER. The CDR3 covers 16 residues. The V end was cut by 4 bases, the J end by 2 bases, with 18 bases between. DNA for the CDR3: TGCGCCAGCAGCCCTGCTTTTGAACTAGGTACCTACGAGCAGTACTTC. Its protein product is CASSPAFELGTYEQYF.

The gene calls are TRBV2 and TRBJ2-7; 7 positions agree with TRBD1. Per germline, CDR1 SNHLY and CDR2 FYNNEI. This CDR3 region has 16 residues. V lost 1 base, J lost 4 bases, and 10 bases stayed unmatched. The CDR3 sequence is CASSEGPTGFFYEQYF. In DNA, the CDR3 is TGTGCCAGCAGTGAAGGGCCGACAGGGTTCTTTTACGAGCAGTACTTC.

In its sample, this clonotype was seen a few times. The chain joins TRBV9 to TRBJ2-5, with D possibly being TRBD1 (5 bases). Per germline, CDR1 SGDLS and CDR2 YYNGEE. The CDR3 runs to 13 residues. The germline V and J ends were trimmed by 5 bases and 0 bases, with 8 bases remaining between them. Here the CDR3 DNA reads TGTGCCAGCAGGGGGCCCGACCAAGAGACCCAGTACTTC. Encoded protein: CASRGPDQETQYF.

This clonotype was counted many times. The genes are TRBV27 and TRBJ2-3, with a possible D match to TRBD2 (5 bases). The germline V gene encodes CDR1 MNHEY and CDR2 SMNVEV (reference sequence). CDR3 size: 15 residues. V lost 5 bases to trimming and J lost 2 bases, with 14 bases between them. The CDR3 here is CASSLTLDYTDTQYF. The DNA for the CDR3 is TGTGCCAGCAGTCTCACACTAGATTACACAGATACGCAGTATTTT.

A few counts support this clonotype. This sequence joins TRBV4-2 and TRBJ2-2, with TRBD2 identical over 8 bases. The CDR3 is made up of 17 amino acids. Germline V gives CDR1 LGHNA, CDR2 YNFKEQ. With 1 base clipped from V and 7 bases from J, the junction kept 11 bases outside the gene matches. The CDR3 nucleotides are TGTGCCAGCAGCCAAGCCCCGGGGAGCGGGAGCATCGGGGAGCTGTTTTTT. This sequence encodes CASSQAPGSGSIGELFF.

At least ten counts were recorded for this clonotype. V usage is TRBV5-1 and J usage is TRBJ2-6; D not certain. The CDR3 contains 14 residues. Per the germline V gene, CDR1 is SGHRS and CDR2 is YFSETQ. Trimming took off 5 bases at V and 3 bases at J, with 9 bases between the two ends. The CDR3 DNA sequence: TGCGCCAGCAGGCTAGTCAGTGGGGCCAACGTCCTGACTTTC. It specifies CASRLVSGANVLTF.

This clonotype was seen many times. The chain links TRBV4-1 to TRBJ2-7; unclear D gene. Germline CDR1 and CDR2: MGHRA and YSYEKL. Trimming left V 0 bases short and J 2 bases short, with 8 bases between. The CDR3 loop spans 14 amino acids. The chain's CDR3 is CASSQDPVTYEQYF. The CDR3 nucleotides are TGCGCCAGCAGCCAAGACCCGGTTACCTACGAGCAGTACTTC.